This T cell receptor (beta chain) stems from a study of blood T cell repertoires in COVID-19. Study summary: Whether acute or convalescent, the COVID-19 samples came from the United States, Italy and Spain. T cells, B-cell-depleted T cells, or PBMCs provided the cDNA or gDNA that served as material.

In the study's own analysis: Amplified reference gene primers provided the basis for estimating nucleated cell counts. Profiling relied on immunoSEQ multiplex PCR, and the TCRdb table lists in-frame clones only, not all of them. The V and J calls and clone size were taken over from that table, and D and trimming were inferred from the DNA. The table lists more than 300,000 clones, under 95% of them singletons. The CDR3 is made up of 19 amino acids. V shed 5 bases, J shed 0 bases, and the junction held 11 bases outside the gene matches. Germline V gene sequence: CDR1 SGHVS, CDR2 FQNEAQ. The specimen sequenced was peripheral blood. The receptor's source is a young woman who had recovered from COVID-19. V and J are TRBV7-8 and TRBJ1-6; 9 nucleotides line up with TRBD1. The CDR3 coding sequence is TGTGCCAGCAGCCGACCACGGACAGGGGAGGGCTCCTATAATTCACCCCTCCACTTT. Translated: CASSRPRTGEGSYNSPLHF.